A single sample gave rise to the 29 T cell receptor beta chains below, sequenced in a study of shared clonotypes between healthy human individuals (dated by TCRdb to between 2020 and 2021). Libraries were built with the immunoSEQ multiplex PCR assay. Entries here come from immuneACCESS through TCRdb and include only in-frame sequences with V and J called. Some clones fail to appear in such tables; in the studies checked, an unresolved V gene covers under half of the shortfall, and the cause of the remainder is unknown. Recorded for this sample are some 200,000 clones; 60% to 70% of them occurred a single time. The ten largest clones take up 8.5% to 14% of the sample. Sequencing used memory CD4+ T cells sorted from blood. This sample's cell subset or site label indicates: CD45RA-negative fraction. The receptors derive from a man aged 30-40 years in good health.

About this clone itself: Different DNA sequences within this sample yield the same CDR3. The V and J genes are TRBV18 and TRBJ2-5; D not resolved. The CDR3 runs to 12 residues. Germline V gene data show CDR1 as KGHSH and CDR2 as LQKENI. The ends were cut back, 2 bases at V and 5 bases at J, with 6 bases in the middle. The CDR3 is CASSPSRETQYF. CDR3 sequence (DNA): TGTGCCAGCTCACCATCGAGGGAGACCCAGTACTTC.

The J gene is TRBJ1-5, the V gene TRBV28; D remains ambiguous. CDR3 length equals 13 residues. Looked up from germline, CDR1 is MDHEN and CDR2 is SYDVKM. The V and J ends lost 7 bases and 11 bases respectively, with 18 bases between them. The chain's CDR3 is CASISFSDRTQHF. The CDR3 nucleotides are TGTGCCAGCATCTCGTTTTCCGACCGAACCCAGCATTTT.

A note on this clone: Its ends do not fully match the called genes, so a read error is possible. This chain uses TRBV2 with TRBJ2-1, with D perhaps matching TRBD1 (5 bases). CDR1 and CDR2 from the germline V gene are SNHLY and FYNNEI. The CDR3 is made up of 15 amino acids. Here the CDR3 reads CASSRTFDSYNEQFF. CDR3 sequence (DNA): TGTGCCAGCAGTAGGACATTCGACTCCTACAATGAACAGTTCTTC.

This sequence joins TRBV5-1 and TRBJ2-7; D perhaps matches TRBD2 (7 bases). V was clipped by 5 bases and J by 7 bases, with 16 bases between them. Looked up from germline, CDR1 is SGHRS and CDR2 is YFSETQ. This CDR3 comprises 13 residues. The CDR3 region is CASRARGGWEQYF. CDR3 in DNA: TGCGCCAGCAGAGCTAGGGGGGGCTGGGAGCAGTACTTC.

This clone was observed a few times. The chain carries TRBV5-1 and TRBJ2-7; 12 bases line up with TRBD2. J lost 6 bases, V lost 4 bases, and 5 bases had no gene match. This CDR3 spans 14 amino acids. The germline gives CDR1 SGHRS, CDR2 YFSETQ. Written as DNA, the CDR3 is TGCGCCAGCAGCGACGGACTAGCGGGACTCGAGCAGTACTTC. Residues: CASSDGLAGLEQYF.

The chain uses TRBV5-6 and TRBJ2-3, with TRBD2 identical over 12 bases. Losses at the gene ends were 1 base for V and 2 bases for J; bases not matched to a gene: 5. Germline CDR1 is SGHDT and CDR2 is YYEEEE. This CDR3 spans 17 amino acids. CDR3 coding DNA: TGTGCCAGCAGCTTGTGGCTAGCGGGAGGGGCCACAGATACGCAGTATTTT. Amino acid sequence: CASSLWLAGGATDTQYF.

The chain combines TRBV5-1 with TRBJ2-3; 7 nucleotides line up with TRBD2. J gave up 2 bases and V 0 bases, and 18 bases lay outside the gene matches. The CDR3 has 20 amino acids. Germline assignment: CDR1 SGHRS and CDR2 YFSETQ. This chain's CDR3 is CASSLAHSSGGPQDTDTQYF. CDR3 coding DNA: TGCGCCAGCAGCTTGGCCCACTCTAGCGGAGGCCCCCAAGACACAGATACGCAGTATTTT.

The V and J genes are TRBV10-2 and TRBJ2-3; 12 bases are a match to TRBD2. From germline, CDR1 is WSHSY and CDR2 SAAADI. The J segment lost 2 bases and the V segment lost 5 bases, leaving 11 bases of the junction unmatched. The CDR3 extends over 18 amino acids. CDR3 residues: CASSLGTSGYPPTDTQYF. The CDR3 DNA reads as TGCGCCAGCAGTTTGGGGACTAGCGGGTATCCTCCCACAGATACGCAGTATTTT.

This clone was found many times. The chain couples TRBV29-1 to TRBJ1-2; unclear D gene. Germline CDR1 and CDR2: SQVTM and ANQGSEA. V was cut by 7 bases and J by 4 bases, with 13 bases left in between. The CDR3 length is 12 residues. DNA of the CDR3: TGCAGCGGCCTTGCTGGGCGCTATGGCTACACCTTC. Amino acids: CSGLAGRYGYTF.

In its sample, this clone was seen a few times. CDR3 in amino acids: CASSPGATAGEKLFF. CDR3 nucleotide sequence: TGTGCCAGTAGTCCAGGGGCGACAGCGGGTGAAAAACTGTTTTTT. This chain links TRBV19 with TRBJ1-4, with D possibly matching TRBD1 (6 bases). Germline V lookup: CDR1 LNHDA, CDR2 SQIVND (reference sequence). The CDR3 totals 15 residues. The V gene lost 5 bases and the J gene lost 7 bases, with 17 bases spanning the gap.

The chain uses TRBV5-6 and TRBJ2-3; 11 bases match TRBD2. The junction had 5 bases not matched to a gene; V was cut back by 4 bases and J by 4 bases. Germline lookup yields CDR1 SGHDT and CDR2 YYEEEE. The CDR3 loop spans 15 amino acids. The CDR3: CASSRLAGLSDTQYF. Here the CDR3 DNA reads TGTGCCAGCAGCAGACTAGCGGGACTGTCAGATACGCAGTATTTT.

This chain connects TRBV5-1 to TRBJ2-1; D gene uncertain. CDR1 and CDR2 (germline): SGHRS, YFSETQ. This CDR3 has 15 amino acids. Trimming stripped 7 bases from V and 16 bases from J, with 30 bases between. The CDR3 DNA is TGCGCCAGCCCTTTACCCCCCAGGAACGCGATAAGGTGTTTCTTC. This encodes CASPLPPRNAIRCFF. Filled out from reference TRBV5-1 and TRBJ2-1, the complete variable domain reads KAGVTQTPRYLIKTRGQQVTLSCSPISGHRSVSWYQQTPGQGLQFLFEYFSETQRNKGNFPGRFSGRQFSNSRSEMNVSTLELGDSALYLCASPLPPRNAIRCFFGPGTRLTVL.

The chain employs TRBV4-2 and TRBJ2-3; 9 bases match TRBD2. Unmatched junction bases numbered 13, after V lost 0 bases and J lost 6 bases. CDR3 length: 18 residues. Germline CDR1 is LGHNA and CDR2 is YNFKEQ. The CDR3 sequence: CASSQDPVSGRSGDTQYF. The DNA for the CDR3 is TGTGCCAGCAGCCAAGATCCTGTTAGCGGGAGATCAGGGGATACGCAGTATTTT.

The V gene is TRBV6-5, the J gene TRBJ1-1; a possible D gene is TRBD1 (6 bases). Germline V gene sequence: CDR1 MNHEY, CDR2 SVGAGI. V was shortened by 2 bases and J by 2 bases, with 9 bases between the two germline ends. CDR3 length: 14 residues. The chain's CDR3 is CASSYGRGNTEAFF. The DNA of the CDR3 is TGTGCCAGCAGTTACGGCAGGGGAAACACTGAAGCTTTCTTT.

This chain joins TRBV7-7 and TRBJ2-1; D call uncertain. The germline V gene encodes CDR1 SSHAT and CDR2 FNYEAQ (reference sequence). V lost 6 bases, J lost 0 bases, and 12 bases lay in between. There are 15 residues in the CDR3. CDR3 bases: TGTGCCAGCAGTACTGACGGTTTCTCCTACAATGAGCAGTTCTTC. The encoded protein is CASSTDGFSYNEQFF. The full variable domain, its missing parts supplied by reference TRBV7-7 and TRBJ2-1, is GAGVSQSPRYKVTKRGQDVTLRCDPISSHATLYWYQQALGQGPEFLTYFNYEAQPDKSGLPSDRFSAERPEGSISTLTIQRTEQRDSAMYRCASSTDGFSYNEQFFGPGTRLTVL.

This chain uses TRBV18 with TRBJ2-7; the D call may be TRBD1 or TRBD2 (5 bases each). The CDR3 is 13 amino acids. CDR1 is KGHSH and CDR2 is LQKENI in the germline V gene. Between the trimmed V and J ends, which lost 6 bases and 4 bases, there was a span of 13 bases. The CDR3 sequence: CASSGPPLYEQYF. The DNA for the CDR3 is TGTGCCAGCTCGGGACCACCTCTTTACGAGCAGTACTTC.

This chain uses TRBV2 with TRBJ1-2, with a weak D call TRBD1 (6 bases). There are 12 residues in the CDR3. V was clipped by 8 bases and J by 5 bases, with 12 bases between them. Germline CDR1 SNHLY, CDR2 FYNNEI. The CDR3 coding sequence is TGTGCCAGCGGGGACAAAACTTATGGCTACACCTTC. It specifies CASGDKTYGYTF.

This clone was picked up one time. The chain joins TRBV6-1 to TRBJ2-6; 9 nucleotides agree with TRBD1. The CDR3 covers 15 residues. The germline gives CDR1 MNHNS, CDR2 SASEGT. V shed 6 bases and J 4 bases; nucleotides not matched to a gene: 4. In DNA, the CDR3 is TGTGCCAGCAGGACAGGGGGGGCCGGGGCCAACGTCCTGACTTTC. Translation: CASRTGGAGANVLTF.

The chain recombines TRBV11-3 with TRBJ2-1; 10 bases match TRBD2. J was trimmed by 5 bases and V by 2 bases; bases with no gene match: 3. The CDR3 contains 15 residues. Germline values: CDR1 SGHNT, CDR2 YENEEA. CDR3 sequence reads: CASSLSGRADNEQFF. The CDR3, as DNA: TGTGCCAGCAGCTTAAGCGGGAGGGCCGACAATGAGCAGTTCTTC. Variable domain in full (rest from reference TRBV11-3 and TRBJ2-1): EAGVVQSPRYKIIEKKQPVAFWCNPISGHNTLYWYLQNLGQGPELLIRYENEEAVDDSQLPKDRFSAERLKGVDSTLKIQPAELGDSAVYLCASSLSGRADNEQFFGPGTRLTVL.

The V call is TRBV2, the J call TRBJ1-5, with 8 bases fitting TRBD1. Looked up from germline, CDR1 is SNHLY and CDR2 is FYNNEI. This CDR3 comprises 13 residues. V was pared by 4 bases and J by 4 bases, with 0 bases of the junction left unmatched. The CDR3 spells CASSGTGNQPQHF. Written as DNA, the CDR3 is TGTGCCAGCAGTGGGACAGGGAATCAGCCCCAGCATTTT.

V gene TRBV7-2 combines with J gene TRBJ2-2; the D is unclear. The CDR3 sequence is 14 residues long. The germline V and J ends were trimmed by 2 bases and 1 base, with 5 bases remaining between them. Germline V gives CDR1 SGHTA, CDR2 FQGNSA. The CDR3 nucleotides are TGTGCCAGCAGCTTATTAGAGAACACCGGGGAGCTGTTTTTT. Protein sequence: CASSLLENTGELFF.

The CDR3 DNA is TGTGCTAGTGGTTTCTTATGGGGGACTAGACCCTACGAGCAGTACTTC. It yields the protein CASGFLWGTRPYEQYF. The J gene is TRBJ2-7, the V gene TRBV12-5, with TRBD2 matching 8 bases. The J segment lost 2 bases and the V segment lost 3 bases, leaving 9 bases of the junction unmatched. Germline assignment: CDR1 LGHNT and CDR2 FRNRAP. The length of the CDR3 is 16 residues.

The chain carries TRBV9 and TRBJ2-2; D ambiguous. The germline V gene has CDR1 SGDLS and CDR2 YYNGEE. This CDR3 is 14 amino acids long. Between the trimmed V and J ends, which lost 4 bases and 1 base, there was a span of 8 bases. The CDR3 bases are TGTGCCAGCAGCCACCCCCGGAACACCGGGGAGCTGTTTTTT. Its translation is CASSHPRNTGELFF.

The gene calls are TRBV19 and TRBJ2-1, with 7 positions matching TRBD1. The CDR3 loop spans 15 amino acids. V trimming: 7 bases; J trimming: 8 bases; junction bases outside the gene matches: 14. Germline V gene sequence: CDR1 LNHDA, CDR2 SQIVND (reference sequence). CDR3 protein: CASTQGVLVLHEQFF. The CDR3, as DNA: TGTGCCAGTACCCAGGGGGTGTTGGTACTCCATGAGCAGTTCTTC.

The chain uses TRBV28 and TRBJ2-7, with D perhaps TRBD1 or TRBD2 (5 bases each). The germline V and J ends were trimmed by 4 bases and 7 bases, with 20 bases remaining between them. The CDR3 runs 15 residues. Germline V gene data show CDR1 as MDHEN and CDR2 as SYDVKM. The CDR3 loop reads CASSSTGTLRKEQYF. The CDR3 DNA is TGTGCCAGCAGTTCGACCGGGACCCTCAGGAAGGAGCAGTACTTC.

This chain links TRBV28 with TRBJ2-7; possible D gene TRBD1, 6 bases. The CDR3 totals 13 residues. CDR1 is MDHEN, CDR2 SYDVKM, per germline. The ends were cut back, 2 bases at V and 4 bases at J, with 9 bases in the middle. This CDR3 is CASSLQGLYEQYF. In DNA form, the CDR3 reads TGTGCCAGCAGTTTACAGGGGCTTTACGAGCAGTACTTC.

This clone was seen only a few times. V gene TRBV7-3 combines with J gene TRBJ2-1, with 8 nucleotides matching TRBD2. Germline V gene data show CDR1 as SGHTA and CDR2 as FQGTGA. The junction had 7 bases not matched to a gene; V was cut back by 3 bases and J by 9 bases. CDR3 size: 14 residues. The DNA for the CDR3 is TGTGCCAGCAGCTTGGGACTAGATTCAAGTGAGCAGTTCTTC. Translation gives CASSLGLDSSEQFF.

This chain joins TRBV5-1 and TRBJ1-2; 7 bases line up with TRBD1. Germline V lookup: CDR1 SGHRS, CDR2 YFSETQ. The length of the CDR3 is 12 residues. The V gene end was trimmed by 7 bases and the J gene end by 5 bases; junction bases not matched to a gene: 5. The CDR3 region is CASGDSTYGYTF. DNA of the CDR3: TGCGCCAGCGGGGACAGCACATATGGCTACACCTTC.

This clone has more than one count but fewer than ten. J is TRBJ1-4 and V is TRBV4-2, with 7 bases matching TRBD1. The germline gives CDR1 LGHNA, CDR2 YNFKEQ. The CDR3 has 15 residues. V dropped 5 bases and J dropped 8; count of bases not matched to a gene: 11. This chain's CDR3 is CASSSKWQGVEKLFF. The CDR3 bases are TGTGCCAGCAGCTCCAAGTGGCAGGGGGTGGAAAAACTGTTTTTT.